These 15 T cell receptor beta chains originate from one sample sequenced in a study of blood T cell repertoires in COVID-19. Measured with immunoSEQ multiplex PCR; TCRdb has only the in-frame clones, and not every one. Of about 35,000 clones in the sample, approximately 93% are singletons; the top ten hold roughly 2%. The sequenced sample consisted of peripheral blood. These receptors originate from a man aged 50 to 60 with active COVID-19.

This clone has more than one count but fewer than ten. CDR3: CASSLGQLTNYGYTF. The CDR3 DNA is TGTGCCAGCAGCCTTGGACAGCTAACTAACTATGGCTACACCTTC. The chain has TRBV4-2 and TRBJ1-2, with D maybe TRBD1 (6 bases). V lost 4 bases, J lost 0 bases, and 12 bases lay in between. The CDR3 consists of 15 residues. Germline CDR1 is LGHNA and CDR2 is YNFKEQ.

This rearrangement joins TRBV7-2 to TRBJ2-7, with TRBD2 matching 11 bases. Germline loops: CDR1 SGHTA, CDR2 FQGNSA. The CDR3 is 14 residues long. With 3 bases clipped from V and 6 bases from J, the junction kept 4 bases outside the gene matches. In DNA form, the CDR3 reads TGTGCCAGCAGCTTGCCTAGCGGGAGGTTCGAGCAGTACTTC. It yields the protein CASSLPSGRFEQYF.

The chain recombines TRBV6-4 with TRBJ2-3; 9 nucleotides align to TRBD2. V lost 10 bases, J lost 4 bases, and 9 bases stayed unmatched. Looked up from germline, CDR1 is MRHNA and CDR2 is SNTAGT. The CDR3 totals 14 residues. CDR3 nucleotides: TGTGCCACCCGCCCGGGACTAGCTGCAGATACGCAGTATTTT. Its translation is CATRPGLAADTQYF.

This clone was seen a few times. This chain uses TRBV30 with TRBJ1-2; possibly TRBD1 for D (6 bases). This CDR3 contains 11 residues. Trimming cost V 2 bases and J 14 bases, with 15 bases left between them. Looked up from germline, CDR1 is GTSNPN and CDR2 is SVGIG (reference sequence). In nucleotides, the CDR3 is TGTGCCTGGAGTCGTGGCAGGGGTGGGACCTTC. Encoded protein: CAWSRGRGGTF.

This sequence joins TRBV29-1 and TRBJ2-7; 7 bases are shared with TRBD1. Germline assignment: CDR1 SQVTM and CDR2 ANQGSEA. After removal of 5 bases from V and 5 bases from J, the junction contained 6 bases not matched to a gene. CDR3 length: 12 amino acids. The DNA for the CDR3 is TGCAGCGTTAACAGGGGCTCTAACGAGCAGTACTTC. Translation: CSVNRGSNEQYF.

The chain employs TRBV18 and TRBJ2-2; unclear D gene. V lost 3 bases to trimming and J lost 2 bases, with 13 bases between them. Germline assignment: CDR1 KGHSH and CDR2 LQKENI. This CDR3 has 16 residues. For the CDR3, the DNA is TGTGCCAGCTCACCTTCGACCCGCGGAAACACCGGGGAGCTGTTTTTT. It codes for CASSPSTRGNTGELFF.

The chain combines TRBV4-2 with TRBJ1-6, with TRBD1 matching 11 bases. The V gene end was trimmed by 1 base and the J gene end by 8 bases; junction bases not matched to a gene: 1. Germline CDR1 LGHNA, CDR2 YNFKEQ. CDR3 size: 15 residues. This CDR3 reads CASSQGDRGDSPLHF. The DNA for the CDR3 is TGTGCCAGCAGCCAAGGGGACAGGGGGGATTCACCCCTCCACTTT.

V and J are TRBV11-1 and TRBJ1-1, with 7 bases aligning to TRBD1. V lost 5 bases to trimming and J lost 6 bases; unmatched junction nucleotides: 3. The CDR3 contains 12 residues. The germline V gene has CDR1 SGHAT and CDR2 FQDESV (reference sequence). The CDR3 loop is CASSRDRAEAFF. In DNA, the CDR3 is TGTGCCAGCAGCCGTGACAGGGCTGAAGCTTTCTTT.

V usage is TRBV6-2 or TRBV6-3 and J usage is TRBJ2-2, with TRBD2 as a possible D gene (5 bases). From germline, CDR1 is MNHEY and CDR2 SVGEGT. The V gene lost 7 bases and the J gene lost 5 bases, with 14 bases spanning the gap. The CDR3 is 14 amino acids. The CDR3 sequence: CASTHSPGTGELFF. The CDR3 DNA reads TGTGCCAGCACTCACTCGCCGGGGACCGGGGAGCTGTTTTTT.

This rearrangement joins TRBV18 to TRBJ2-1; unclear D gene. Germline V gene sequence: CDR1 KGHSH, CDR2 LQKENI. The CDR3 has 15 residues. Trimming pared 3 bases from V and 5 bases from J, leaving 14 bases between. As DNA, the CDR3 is TGTGCCAGCTCACCCGGTAGTACCCTTGACAATGAGCAGTTCTTC. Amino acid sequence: CASSPGSTLDNEQFF.

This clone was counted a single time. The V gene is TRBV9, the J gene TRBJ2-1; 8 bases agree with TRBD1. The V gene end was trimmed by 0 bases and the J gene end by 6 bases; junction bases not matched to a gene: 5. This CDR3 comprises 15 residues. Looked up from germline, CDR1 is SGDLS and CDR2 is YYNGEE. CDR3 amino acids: CASSVGAQGANEQFF. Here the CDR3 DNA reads TGTGCCAGCAGCGTAGGGGCCCAGGGGGCCAATGAGCAGTTCTTC.

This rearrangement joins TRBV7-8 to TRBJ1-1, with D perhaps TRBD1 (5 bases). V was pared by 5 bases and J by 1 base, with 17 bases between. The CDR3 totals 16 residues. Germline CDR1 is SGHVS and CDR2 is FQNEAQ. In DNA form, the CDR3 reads TGTGCCAGCAGCGCACTCCAGGGATACCGGAACACTGAAGCTTTCTTT. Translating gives CASSALQGYRNTEAFF.

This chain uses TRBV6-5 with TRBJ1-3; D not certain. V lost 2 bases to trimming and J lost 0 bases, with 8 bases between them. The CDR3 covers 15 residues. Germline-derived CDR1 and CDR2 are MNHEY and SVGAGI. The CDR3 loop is CASSYVAGSGNTIYF. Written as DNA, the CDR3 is TGTGCCAGCAGTTACGTCGCAGGCTCTGGAAACACCATATATTTT.

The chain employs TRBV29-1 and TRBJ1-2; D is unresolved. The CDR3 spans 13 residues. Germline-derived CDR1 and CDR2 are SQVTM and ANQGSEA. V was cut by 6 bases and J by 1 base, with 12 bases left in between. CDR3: CSVNDEGNYGYTF. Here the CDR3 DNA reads TGCAGCGTGAATGATGAGGGTAACTATGGCTACACCTTC.

Written as DNA, the CDR3 is TGTGCCAGCAGCTTGGGACAGTTCGACTACGAGCAGTACTTC. Its protein is CASSLGQFDYEQYF. The chain couples TRBV11-2 to TRBJ2-7; 7 bases are shared with TRBD1. J lost 3 bases, V lost 3 bases, and 5 bases had no gene match. CDR1 is SGHAT and CDR2 is FQNNGV in the germline V gene. The CDR3 runs 14 residues.